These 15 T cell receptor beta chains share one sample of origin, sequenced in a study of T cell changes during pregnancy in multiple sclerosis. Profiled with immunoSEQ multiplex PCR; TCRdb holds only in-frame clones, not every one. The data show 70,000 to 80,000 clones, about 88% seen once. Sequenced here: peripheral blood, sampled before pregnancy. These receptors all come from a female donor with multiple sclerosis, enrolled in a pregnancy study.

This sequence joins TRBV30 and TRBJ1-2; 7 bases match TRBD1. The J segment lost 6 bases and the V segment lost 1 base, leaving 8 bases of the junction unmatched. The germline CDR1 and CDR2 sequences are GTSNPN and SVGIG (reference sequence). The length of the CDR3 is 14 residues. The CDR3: CAWSASTGTNGYTF. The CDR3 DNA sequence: TGTGCCTGGAGTGCCTCGACAGGGACGAATGGCTACACCTTC.

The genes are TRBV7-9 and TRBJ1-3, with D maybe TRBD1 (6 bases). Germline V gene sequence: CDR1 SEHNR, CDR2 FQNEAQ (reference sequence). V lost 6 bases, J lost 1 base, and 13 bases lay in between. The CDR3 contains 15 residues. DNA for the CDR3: TGTGCCAGCAGTCTAGATACAGGGTCTGGAAACACCATATATTTT. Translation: CASSLDTGSGNTIYF.

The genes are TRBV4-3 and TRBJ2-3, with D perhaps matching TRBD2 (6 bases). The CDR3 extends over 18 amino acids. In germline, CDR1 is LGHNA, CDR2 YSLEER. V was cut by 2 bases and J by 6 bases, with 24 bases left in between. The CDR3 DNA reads TGCGCCAGCAGCCAACAAAAATCTGAAGGACTACACATGGATACGCAGTATTTT. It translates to CASSQQKSEGLHMDTQYF.

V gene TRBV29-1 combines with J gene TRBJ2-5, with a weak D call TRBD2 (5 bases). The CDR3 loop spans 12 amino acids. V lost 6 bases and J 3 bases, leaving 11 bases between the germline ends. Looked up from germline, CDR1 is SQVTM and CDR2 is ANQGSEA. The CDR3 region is CSVAWRKETQYF. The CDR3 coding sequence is TGCAGCGTCGCTTGGAGGAAAGAGACCCAGTACTTC.

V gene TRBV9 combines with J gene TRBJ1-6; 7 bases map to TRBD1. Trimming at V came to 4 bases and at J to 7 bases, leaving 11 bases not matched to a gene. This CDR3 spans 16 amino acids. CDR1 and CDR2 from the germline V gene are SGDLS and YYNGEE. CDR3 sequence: CASSPKTGTANSPLHF. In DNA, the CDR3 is TGTGCCAGCAGCCCCAAAACGGGGACAGCCAATTCACCCCTCCACTTT.

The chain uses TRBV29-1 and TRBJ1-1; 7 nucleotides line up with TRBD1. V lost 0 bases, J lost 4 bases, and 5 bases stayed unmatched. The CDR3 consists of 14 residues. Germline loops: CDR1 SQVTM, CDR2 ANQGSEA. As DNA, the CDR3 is TGCAGCGTTGAAGACCGTCCAGGGGGCACTGAAGCTTTCTTT. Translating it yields CSVEDRPGGTEAFF. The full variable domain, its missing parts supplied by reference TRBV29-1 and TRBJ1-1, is SAVISQKPSRDICQRGTSLTIQCQVDSQVTMMFWYRQQPGQSLTLIATANQGSEATYESGFVIDKFPISRPNLTFSTLTVSNMSPEDSSIYLCSVEDRPGGTEAFFGQGTRLTVV.

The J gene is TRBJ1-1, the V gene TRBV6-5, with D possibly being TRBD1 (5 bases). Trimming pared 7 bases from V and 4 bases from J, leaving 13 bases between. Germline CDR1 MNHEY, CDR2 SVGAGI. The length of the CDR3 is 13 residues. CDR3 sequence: CASTQGAGTEAFF. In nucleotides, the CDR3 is TGTGCCAGCACCCAAGGGGCTGGCACTGAAGCTTTCTTT.

The CDR3 bases are TGTGCCAGCAGCCTCGGGAGGTGGACCTACAATGAGCAGTTCTTC. This codes for CASSLGRWTYNEQFF. This chain joins TRBV6-1 and TRBJ2-1; 7 bases agree with TRBD2. Germline values: CDR1 MNHNS, CDR2 SASEGT. The CDR3 has 15 residues. V was clipped by 6 bases and J by 2 bases; unmatched bases: 7.

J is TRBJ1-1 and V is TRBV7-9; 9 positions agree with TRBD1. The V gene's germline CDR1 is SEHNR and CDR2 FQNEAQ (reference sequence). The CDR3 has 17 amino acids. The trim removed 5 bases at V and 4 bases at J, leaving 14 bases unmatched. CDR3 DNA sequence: TGTGCCAGCAGCCGACCCCCCGGGACAGGGTTACCCACTGAAGCTTTCTTT. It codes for CASSRPPGTGLPTEAFF. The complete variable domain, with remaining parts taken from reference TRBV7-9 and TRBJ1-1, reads DTGVSQNPRHKITKRGQNVTFRCDPISEHNRLYWYRQTLGQGPEFLTYFQNEAQLEKSRLLSDRFSAERPKGSFSTLEIQRTEQGDSAMYLCASSRPPGTGLPTEAFFGQGTRLTVV.

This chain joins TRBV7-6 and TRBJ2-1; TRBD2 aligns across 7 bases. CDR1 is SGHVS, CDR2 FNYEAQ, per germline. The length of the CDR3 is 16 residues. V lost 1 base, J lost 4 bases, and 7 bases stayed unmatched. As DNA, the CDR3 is TGTGCCAGCAGCTTAGGACTAGCTCTTCAATACAATGAGCAGTTCTTC. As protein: CASSLGLALQYNEQFF.

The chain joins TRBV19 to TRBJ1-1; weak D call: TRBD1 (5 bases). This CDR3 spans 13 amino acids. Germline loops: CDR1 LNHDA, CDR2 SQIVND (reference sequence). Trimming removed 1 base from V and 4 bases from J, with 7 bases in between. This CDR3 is CASSIGGGTEAFF. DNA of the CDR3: TGTGCCAGTAGTATAGGGGGGGGCACTGAAGCTTTCTTT.

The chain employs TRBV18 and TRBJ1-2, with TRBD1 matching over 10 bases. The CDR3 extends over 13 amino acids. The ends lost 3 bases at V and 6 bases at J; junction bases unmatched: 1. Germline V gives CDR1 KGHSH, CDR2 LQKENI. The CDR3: CASSPGQGNGYTF. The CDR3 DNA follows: TGTGCCAGCTCACCGGGACAGGGGAATGGCTACACCTTC.

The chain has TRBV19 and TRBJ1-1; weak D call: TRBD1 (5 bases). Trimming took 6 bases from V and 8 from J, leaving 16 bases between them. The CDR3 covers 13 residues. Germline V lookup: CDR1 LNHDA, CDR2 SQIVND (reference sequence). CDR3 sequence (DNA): TGTGCCAGTAGCACAGAGAGGACATTCGAAGCTTTCTTT. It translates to CASSTERTFEAFF.

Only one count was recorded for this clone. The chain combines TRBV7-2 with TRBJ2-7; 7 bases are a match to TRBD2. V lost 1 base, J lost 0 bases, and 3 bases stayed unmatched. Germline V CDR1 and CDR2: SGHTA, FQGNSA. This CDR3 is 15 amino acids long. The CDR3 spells CASSLVAGVSYEQYF. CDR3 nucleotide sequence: TGTGCCAGCAGCTTAGTTGCGGGGGTCTCCTACGAGCAGTACTTC. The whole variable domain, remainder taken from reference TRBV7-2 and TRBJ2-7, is GAGVSQSPSNKVTEKGKDVELRCDPISGHTALYWYRQSLGQGLEFLIYFQGNSAPDKSGLPSDRFSAERTGGSVSTLTIQRTQQEDSAVYLCASSLVAGVSYEQYFGPGTRLTVT.

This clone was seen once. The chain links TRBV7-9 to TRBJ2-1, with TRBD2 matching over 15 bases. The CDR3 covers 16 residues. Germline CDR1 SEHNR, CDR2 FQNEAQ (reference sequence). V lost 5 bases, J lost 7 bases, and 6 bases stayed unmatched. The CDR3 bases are TGTGCCAGCAGCCAAGGACTAGCGGGGGGGCCGAATGAGCAGTTCTTC. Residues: CASSQGLAGGPNEQFF.